Given below is one T cell receptor (beta chain) in context. It lacks a known antigen. Per-base quality was not reported, and no clone a single base away is much larger than it. The library was made by the immunoSEQ multiplex PCR assay. The multiplex PCR relied on a mix of 60 forward primers for TCR Vbeta segments and 13 reverse primers for TCR Jbeta segments. The CDR3 region of rearranged TCR beta genes was amplified from genomic DNA with a multiplex PCR assay. The Illumina HiSeq System was used to sequence the amplified TCR beta libraries as 87-base-pair reads. The source study handled its data this way. A later analysis counted some 74 million unique TCR beta chains across the 666 repertoires, and 9.5 million to 11 million of these chains were shared by at least two donors. Raw reads were error-corrected and collapsed into unique sequences with a nearest-neighbor algorithm that merged closely related sequences to remove PCR and sequencing errors. Alignment of CDR3 sequences to IMGT reference sequences was used to assign V, D and J gene segments. For a sequence to be retained, a match of at least six nucleotides to both a V gene segment and a J gene segment was required. Rearrangements were called productive when the CDR3 lacked stop codons and stayed in frame with V and J; all others were non-productive. Following IMGT convention, CDR3 was defined as the stretch from the second conserved V-encoded cysteine to the conserved J-encoded phenylalanine. In an earlier analysis of around 540 of the donors, sequences lacking an unambiguous match to a single V gene segment were excluded. In an earlier analysis of some 590 of the donors, a V segment was called functional when productive rearrangements were above 56.7%, and segregating when the standard deviation between donors exceeded 5%. To diagnose cytomegalovirus status from the catalog of TCR beta chain sequences, a statistical classification framework was built. In a later analysis, TCR nucleotide sequences were compared against IMGT/GENE-DB human TR gene sequences so that V and J genes could be assigned. The TCRdist pipeline was used in a later analysis to assign CDR3 sequences and most-parsimonious VDJ recombination scenarios. In a later analysis, each TCR beta chain was defined by its CDR3 amino acid sequence together with its V-gene family, and reads without a unique V-gene family were excluded. As a way to deal with suspected cross-contamination and a sequencing artifact, a later analysis dropped under 600 nucleotide sequences that were highly shared and had low generation probability. In a later analysis, a clonal expansion index was calculated for each public chain from normalized within-repertoire ranks of inferred template counts. In a later analysis, generation probabilities were computed using a VDJ recombination model fitted to out-of-frame rearrangements, and the results were checked against IGoR. A later analysis scored TCR-TCR, TCR-HLA and TCR-CMV co-occurrence with hypergeometric tests, applying a repertoire-size bias correction to TCR pairs. A later analysis estimated false discovery rates by permuting HLA or CMV assignments 20 times. In a later analysis, co-occurring TCRs were grouped using DBSCAN, with TCRdist sequence similarity added in when clustering inside HLA-allele-positive subsets. Co-occurrence clustering excluded repertoires with fewer than 30,000 or more than 120,000 public chains, plus five with anomalous nucleotide sharing. TCRdb holds this immuneACCESS table with in-frame rearrangements only. Some clones are missing; in checked studies, unresolved V genes explain under half, and the rest has no known cause. V, J and clone size are taken as reported in that table, and D and trimming were inferred from the DNA itself. Present in this sample are fewer than 200,000 clones, 60% to 80% of which were seen just once. The ten largest make up about 3.8% of the sample.

This entry belongs to a study of cytomegalovirus exposure and HLA in healthy donors (dated by TCRdb to about 2017). Some background on the complete study: An earlier analysis of 587 of the donors reported more than 250 Gb of sequence data and roughly 110 million unique TCR beta sequences from 150 million to 200 million T cells. An early release that covered roughly 600 HLA-typed donors contained approximately 300 gigabases of sequencing data and 75 million to 100 million unique TCR sequences. Of the approximately 400 genotyped donors, approximately 83% fell in the genetic ancestry cluster associated with self-reported Caucasian donors. The study was designed to test whether signatures of past pathogen exposure could be identified by cataloging public T cell receptors. The T cell repertoires of around 670 subjects were profiled by immunosequencing and related to cytomegalovirus serostatus. In addition to the first cohort of approximately 650 subjects, a separate validation cohort of 120 different subjects was used. To predict cytomegalovirus infection status, the study brought together high-throughput TCR immunosequencing, statistical association of individual TCRs with disease status, and machine learning. A later analysis re-analyzed previously published TCR beta repertoires from 550 to 700 donors and added high-resolution HLA genotyping to study TCR occurrence patterns. In the later analysis, no new phenotypic data were used to find candidate immune exposures; instead, reliance was placed on TCR beta sequences and their occurrence across donors. An earlier analysis of more than 450 of the donors used high-throughput TCR beta sequencing to judge whether each TCR beta V gene segment behaved as functional or pseudogenic. Alongside the repertoire data, information on donor age, sex, ethnicity and CMV serostatus was compiled. A later genetic analysis used genome-wide SNP genotypes for about 60% of the 666 donors, treating that subset as a discovery cohort. All discovery cohort repertoires had been generated using a single sequencing platform. HLA typing covered class I and class II loci at four-digit resolution. The number of donors typed differed by locus, with roughly 629-640 for A, B, C, DRB1 and DQB1, around 560 for DQA1, approximately 580 for DPA1, and around 460 for DPB1. About five DR-DQ haplotypes were handled as single units for association and clustering because linkage in the cohort was strong. Among around 400 genotyped donors of the cohort, an average of about 240,000 unique TCR beta nucleotide sequences was sequenced per donor, of which roughly 17% were non-productive. Summary of the overall study and its limitations: Three of the identified cytomegalovirus-associated TCR beta chains were confirmed in vitro to be specific for cytomegalovirus antigens. It was suggested by the authors that the approach could potentially be generalized to other disease states and immunological phenotypes. The only immune exposure information available for the cohort was CMV serostatus. HLA typing was unavailable for some donors at each locus, so association tests used only the typed subset. A further reported finding was that TCR beta sequences accurately predicted the HLA-A and HLA-B alleles for most subjects in the first cohort. At a false discovery rate of 0.05, a later analysis linked 15,000 to 20,000 TCR beta sequences to specific HLA alleles. In a later genetic analysis, fewer N-insertions in productive TCRs were reported among donors in an Asian-associated ancestry cluster than the roughly 710-donor mean. A later analysis found that HLA-associated TCR beta chains were more clonally expanded and had lower generation probabilities than equally common non-associated chains. In an earlier analysis of some 640 of the donors, most TCR beta V segments were observed in productive rearrangements about 90% or about 30% of the time, broadly matching IMGT annotations. In a later analysis, several top co-occurrence clusters were reported to appear linked to parvovirus B19, influenza, CMV and Epstein-Barr virus. In the study, around 160 TCR beta chains were listed as associated with cytomegalovirus. Some IMGT-functional V segments, including TRBV6-2 and TRBV6-3, could not be told apart with the 87-base-pair reads, so those segments were excluded. In both the original and validation cohorts, the classifier was reported to diagnose cytomegalovirus status with high specificity and sensitivity. Only TCR beta chains were sequenced in this cohort, and the absence of alpha or paired-chain data limited detectable features. A later analysis found that most CMV-associated TCR beta chains appeared HLA-restricted, with HLA associations seemingly driven largely by CMV exposure. Correlated functional status among segregating V segments might be attributable to linkage disequilibrium, but an unknown experimental factor could not be ruled out. Roughly uniform sequencing depth across donors was assumed in presence/absence analyses, although this assumption may not hold. When HLA alleles, especially DR and DQ, strongly co-occurred, attributing TCR associations to individual alleles was difficult. A cluster of highly shared sequence variants was judged likely to represent a technical artifact of the sequencing pipeline. V-gene and J-gene trimming of TCR beta chains was associated with a missense DCLRE1C variant in a later genetic analysis, and the association was replicated in an independent cohort. Because counts were too low, roughly 18 rarely observed V segments, including chromosome 9 orphons, were left out of the earlier analysis of a few hundred of the donors. According to a later analysis, TCR association rates differed among HLA loci, with DRB1 alleles showing the most associated TCRs and HLA-C alleles showing the fewest. Most TCR sequences were seen in very few donors, while some public TCRs were found in many individuals.

The CDR3 runs 15 residues from the cysteine to the phenylalanine. Of the read, only the CDR3 DNA is kept; its 45 bases are in frame from base 1. Taken from the germline V gene, the CDR1 and CDR2 loops are SQVTM and ANQGSEA. V lost 5 bases and J lost 6 bases, and the count of bases not matched to a germline gene is 9. In total, 666 healthy bone marrow donors made up the cohort. Cohort members were all nominally healthy when sampled, although unrecorded immune exposures were likely present. The donor was CMV seropositive and was included in the group of 250 to 350 seropositive cohort members. Every donor gave a peripheral blood sample, and the peripheral blood mononuclear cells from that sample were used for TCR beta sequencing. The Qiagen DNeasy Blood Extraction Kit was used to extract genomic DNA from the blood cell samples.

The rearranged chain carries TRBV29-1 and TRBJ1-6; TRBD1 agrees with 8 junctional bases. This receptor was identified in a man younger than 45 in good health and CMV-seropositive. The sample was PBMCs. The CDR3 is CSVQGTGPTNSPLHF. The DNA reads TGCAGCGTTCAAGGGACAGGTCCTACTAATTCACCCCTCCACTTT.